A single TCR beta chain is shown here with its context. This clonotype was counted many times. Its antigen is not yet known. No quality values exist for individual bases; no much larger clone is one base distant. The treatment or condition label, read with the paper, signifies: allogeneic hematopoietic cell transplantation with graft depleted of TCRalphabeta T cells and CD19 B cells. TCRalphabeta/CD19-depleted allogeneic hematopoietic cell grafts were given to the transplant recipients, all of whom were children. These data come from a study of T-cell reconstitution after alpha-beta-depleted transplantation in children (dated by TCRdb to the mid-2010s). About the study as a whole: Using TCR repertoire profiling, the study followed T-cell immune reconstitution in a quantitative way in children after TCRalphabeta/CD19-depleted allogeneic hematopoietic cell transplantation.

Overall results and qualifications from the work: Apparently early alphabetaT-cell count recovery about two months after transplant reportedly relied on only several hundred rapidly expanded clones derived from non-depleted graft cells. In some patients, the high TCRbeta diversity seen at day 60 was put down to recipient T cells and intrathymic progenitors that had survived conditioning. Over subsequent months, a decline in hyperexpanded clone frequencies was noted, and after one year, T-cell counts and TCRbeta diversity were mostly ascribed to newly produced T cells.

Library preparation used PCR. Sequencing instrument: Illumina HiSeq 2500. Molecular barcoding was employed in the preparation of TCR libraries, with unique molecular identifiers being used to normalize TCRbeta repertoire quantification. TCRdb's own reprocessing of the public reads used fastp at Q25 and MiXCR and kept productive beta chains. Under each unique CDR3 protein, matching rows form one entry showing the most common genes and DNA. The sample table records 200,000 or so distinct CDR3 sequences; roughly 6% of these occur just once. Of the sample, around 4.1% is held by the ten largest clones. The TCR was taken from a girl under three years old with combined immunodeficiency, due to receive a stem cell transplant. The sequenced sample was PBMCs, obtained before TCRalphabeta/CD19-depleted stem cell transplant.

The CDR3 in this case is CASSGFMNTEAFF. The bases are TGTGCCAGCAGCGGCTTCATGAACACTGAAGCTTTCTTT. The chain links TRBV7-9 with TRBJ1-1; no D gene call is confident. The germline V gene (reference sequence) yields SEHNR for CDR1 and FQNEAQ for CDR2. Including cysteine and phenylalanine, the CDR3 has 13 amino acids. The sequence is cut down to CDR3 DNA, 39 bases in frame from base 1. The junction carries 7 bases between V and J, which are trimmed by 5 bases and 0 bases respectively.